A selection of T cell receptor beta chains follows, all from one sample in a study of tumor-infiltrating lymphocytes in primary liver carcinoma. TCRdb fed the multiplex PCR reads into MiXCR, producing one record per CDR3 protein. The top ten clones hold under 75% of a sample with some 190,000 distinct CDR3 sequences, about 55% of them seen once. Sequencing was carried out using peripheral blood. The receptors here all came from a man between 35 and 55 years old with primary liver carcinoma and hepatitis B virus infection. Both conserved end residues are part of each CDR3. D genes are given only for firm matches. Some rows mark clone size as missing; the rest say once, few, many or name a class of expanded clone.

few	TRBD2	TRBJ2-5	TRBV10-3	TGTGCCATCAGTGACCGGGAGGGGGGTGGAGGAGAGACCCAGTACTTC	CAISDREGGGGETQYF
once	.	TRBJ2-7	TRBV12-3/TRBV12-4	TGTGCCAGCAGTCGCCCGGGGCGGTCCTACGAGCAGTACTTC	CASSRPGRSYEQYF
.	.	TRBJ2-4	TRBV6-6	TGTGCCAGCAGTTATCACAGGGATGTCAAAAACATTCAGTACTTC	CASSYHRDVKNIQYF
.	TRBD2	TRBJ2-5	TRBV10-2	TGCGCCAGCTCTAGCGGAGGGTGGTTCCAGTACTTC	CASSSGGWFQYF
.	.	TRBJ1-4	TRBV29-1	TGCAGAGTTACCGGAGTTGGGGGTTCTAATGAAAAACTGTTTTTT	CRVTGVGGSNEKLFF
.	.	TRBJ1-1	TRBV11-2	TGTGCCAGCAGCCTAGATTTGAAAACTGAAGCTTTCTTT	CASSLDLKTEAFF
.	.	TRBJ2-3	TRBV28	TGTGCCAGCAGTTTTTCCCAAGTGGAAAGGGGCACAGATACGCAGTATTTT	CASSFSQVERGTDTQYF
.	.	TRBJ1-1	TRBV12-3/TRBV12-4	TGTGCCAGCAGTGTGGGCCGAGTTGCTTTCTTT	CASSVGRVAFF
.	.	TRBJ1-1	TRBV29-1	TGCAGCGTAAGAGGGGCGGGGGCGACGAACACTGAAGCTTTCTTT	CSVRGAGATNTEAFF
.	.	TRBJ2-3	TRBV6-2/TRBV6-3	TGTGCCAGCAGGCGTGTGACAGATACGCAGTATTTT	CASRRVTDTQYF
.	.	TRBJ2-3	TRBV11-2	TGTGCCAGCAGCTTCCAAGTGGGAAGGGCAGATACGCACTATTTT	CASSFQVGRADTHYF
.	TRBD1	TRBJ1-2	TRBV28	TGTGCCAGCAGTTTGCAGACAGGGGTTAATGGCTACACCTTC	CASSLQTGVNGYTF
.	TRBD2	TRBJ2-1	TRBV6-1	TGTGCCAGCAGTGAAGTAGGGACTAGCGCCTACAGTGAGCAGTTCTTC	CASSEVGTSAYSEQFF
many	TRBD2	TRBJ2-1	TRBV29-1	TGCAGCGTTGATGGTTCGGGAGGGCCCTACAATGAGCAGTTCTTC	CSVDGSGGPYNEQFF
.	TRBD2	TRBJ2-1	TRBV10-1	TGCGCCAGCAGTGAAGAGGTCGGGATAGCGGGAAACAATGAGCAGTTCTTC	CASSEEVGIAGNNEQFF
.	.	TRBJ1-1	TRBV6-1	TGTGTCACCGACAGAGAGAGGGGAGGTACTGAAGCTTTCTTT	CVTDRERGGTEAFF
many	TRBD2	TRBJ2-2	TRBV5-5	TGTGCCAGCAGCTTGGCCCCTAGCGGGAGTGGGAACGGGGAGCTGTTTTTT	CASSLAPSGSGNGELFF
few	.	TRBJ2-1	TRBV7-9	TGTGCCAGCAGCCCCGGTAGGGGTGGGTACAATGAGCAGTTCTTC	CASSPGRGGYNEQFF
.	.	TRBJ2-5	TRBV12-3/TRBV12-4	TGTGCCAGCAGTTTCCAAATGGGAGGCCAAGAGACCCAGTACTTC	CASSFQMGGQETQYF
few	.	TRBJ1-2	TRBV6-1	TGTGCCAGCAGTGGGGATCCGGCCGGCTACACCTTC	CASSGDPAGYTF
.	TRBD1	TRBJ1-2	TRBV4-1	TGCGCCAGCAGCCAAGACACAGGGGCCAGCGGCTACACCTTC	CASSQDTGASGYTF
.	.	TRBJ2-3	TRBV10-1	TGCGCCAGCAGTGAAGCAGGACTGGCCACAGATACGCAGTATTTT	CASSEAGLATDTQYF
many	TRBD1	TRBJ2-5	TRBV11-1	TGTGCCAGCAGCTTAAACGGACAGGGAAGCGGTGAGACCCAGTACTTC	CASSLNGQGSGETQYF
many	.	TRBJ2-1	TRBV11-3	TGTGCCAGCAGCTTAATCAGGGACGGTGAGCAGTTCTTC	CASSLIRDGEQFF
.	.	TRBJ2-3	TRBV28	TGTGCCAGCATCGGGGCCTTCGATACGCAGTATTTT	CASIGAFDTQYF
.	.	TRBJ1-5	TRBV4-1	TGCGCCAGTAGCCAAGAGGTTCGGCAGGGAGGCAGTCAGCCCCAGCATTTT	CASSQEVRQGGSQPQHF
.	.	TRBJ1-1	TRBV11-2	TGTGCCAGCAGCCCCCGGACGGAGGGCGACCCGAACACTGAAGCTTTCTTT	CASSPRTEGDPNTEAFF
.	.	TRBJ1-5	TRBV10-2	TGCGCCAGCAGATTTACAGGGAATCAGCCCCAGCATTTT	CASRFTGNQPQHF
many	.	TRBJ1-4	TRBV13	TGTGCCAGCAGCTTTGAACTGTTTTTT	CASSFELFF
.	.	TRBJ1-2	TRBV30	TGTGCCTGGAGCCTAACAGGGACCTATGGCTACACCTTC	CAWSLTGTYGYTF
.	.	TRBJ2-5	TRBV6-5	TGTGCCAGCAGTTACAACGGCGAGACCCACTACTTC	CASSYNGETHYF
.	.	TRBJ2-5	TRBV14	TGTGCCAGCAGCCAAGCAGGGAGAGGGGAGACCCAGTACTTC	CASSQAGRGETQYF
few	TRBD2	TRBJ2-5	TRBV11-2	TGTGCCAGCAGCTTAGCAGGTCTAGCGGGAGGGCCGAAGACCCAGTACTTC	CASSLAGLAGGPKTQYF
few	.	TRBJ1-6	TRBV10-3	TGTGCCATCAGTGAGGCAGGGGAGGGTTCACCCCTCCACTTT	CAISEAGEGSPLHF
.	.	TRBJ1-1	TRBV4-2	TGTGCCAGCAGCCGAATTGGACAGTTGAACACTGAAGCTTTATTT	CASSRIGQLNTEALF
few	.	TRBJ1-1	TRBV4-1	TGCGCCAGCAGCCAAGAACAGGGAATGAACACTGAAGCTTTCTTT	CASSQEQGMNTEAFF
.	.	TRBJ2-7	TRBV11-2	TGTGCCAGCAGCCCTATCGGGAGTTACTCCTACGAGCAATACTTC	CASSPIGSYSYEQYF
.	.	TRBJ2-3	TRBV6-6	TGTGCCAGCAGTCGAGATCCCCGGGATATGCAGTATTTT	CASSRDPRDMQYF
.	TRBD2	TRBJ2-7	TRBV6-5	TGTGCCAGCAGTTACGAAGCGGGGACCTACGAGCAGTACTTC	CASSYEAGTYEQYF
.	TRBD1	TRBJ2-7	TRBV12-3/TRBV12-4	TGTGCCAGCAGTCCAAGCGGGACAGGGGTGGGGGAGCAGTACTTC	CASSPSGTGVGEQYF
.	TRBD2	TRBJ2-4	TRBV11-2	TGTGCCAGCAGCCAAGATAGTCTAGCGGGAGGAGCCAAAAACATTCAGTACTTC	CASSQDSLAGGAKNIQYF
.	TRBD2	TRBJ2-7	TRBV6-6	TGTGCCAGCAGTTACATCACGCCTAGCGGGAGCAACGAGCAGTACTTC	CASSYITPSGSNEQYF
.	.	TRBJ1-1	TRBV4-2	TGTGCCAGCAGCCCGACAGCTTACATAAACACTGAAGCTTTCTTT	CASSPTAYINTEAFF
few	.	TRBJ1-1	TRBV6-5	TGTGCCAGCACAAGGGCTACGAACACTGAAGCTTTCTTT	CASTRATNTEAFF
many	.	TRBJ1-4	TRBV29-1	TGCAGCGATCAGGGCCCAACTAATGAAAAACTGTTTTTT	CSDQGPTNEKLFF
.	TRBD1	TRBJ1-1	TRBV4-1	TGCGCCAGCAGCCCGAGGACAGGGGGCCCTGAAGCTTTCTTT	CASSPRTGGPEAFF
.	.	TRBJ2-2	TRBV11-2	TGTGCCAGCAGCTTACGGCCGGAGAACACAAGGGAGCTGTTTTTT	CASSLRPENTRELFF
.	.	TRBJ1-1	TRBV6-6	TGTGCCAGCAGCGCCTCCGGGACCGGCACTGGAGCTTTCTTT	CASSASGTGTGAFF
.	.	TRBJ2-5	TRBV11-2	TGTGCCAGCAACCTTGCGCACCGGGAGACCCAATACTTC	CASNLAHRETQYF
.	.	TRBJ2-1	TRBV5-6	TGTGCCAGCAGCTTGGGGCCAGCCAATGAGCAGTTCTTC	CASSLGPANEQFF
many	.	TRBJ2-7	TRBV5-6	TGTGCCAGCAGCTTCACGACAGACTCCTACGAGCAGTACTTC	CASSFTTDSYEQYF
.	.	TRBJ2-2	TRBV5-4	TGTGCCAGCAGCTTGGTAGCCGACACCGGGGAGCTGTTTTTT	CASSLVADTGELFF
.	.	TRBJ2-2	TRBV12-3/TRBV12-4	TGTGCCAGCAGTACGGCAAGGGGCAGCACCGGGGAGCTGTTTTTT	CASSTARGSTGELFF
few	TRBD1	TRBJ1-4	TRBV29-1	TGCAGCGTCGAGGCTTGGGACAGGGGTGAAAAACTGTTTTTT	CSVEAWDRGEKLFF
few	.	TRBJ2-7	TRBV7-9	TGTGCCAGCAGCCCCGCCGTTCCCGAGCAGTACTTC	CASSPAVPEQYF
few	TRBD1	TRBJ2-7	TRBV5-8	TGTGCCAGCCACAGGGGGCTGGTGGAAGAGCAGTACTTC	CASHRGLVEEQYF